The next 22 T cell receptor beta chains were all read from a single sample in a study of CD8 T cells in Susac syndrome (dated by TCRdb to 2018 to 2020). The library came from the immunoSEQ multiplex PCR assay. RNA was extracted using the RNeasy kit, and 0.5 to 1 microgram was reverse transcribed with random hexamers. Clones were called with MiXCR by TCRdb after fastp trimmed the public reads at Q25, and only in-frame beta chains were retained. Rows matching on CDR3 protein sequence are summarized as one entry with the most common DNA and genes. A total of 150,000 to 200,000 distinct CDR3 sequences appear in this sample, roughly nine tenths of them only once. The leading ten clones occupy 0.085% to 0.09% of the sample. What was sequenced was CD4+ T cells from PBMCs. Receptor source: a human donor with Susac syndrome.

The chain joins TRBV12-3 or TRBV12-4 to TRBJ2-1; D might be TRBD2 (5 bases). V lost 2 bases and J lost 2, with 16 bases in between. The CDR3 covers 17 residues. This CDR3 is CASSLKGGRVTYNEQFF. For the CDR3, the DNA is TGTGCCAGCAGTTTAAAGGGCGGGCGGGTAACCTACAATGAGCAGTTCTTC.

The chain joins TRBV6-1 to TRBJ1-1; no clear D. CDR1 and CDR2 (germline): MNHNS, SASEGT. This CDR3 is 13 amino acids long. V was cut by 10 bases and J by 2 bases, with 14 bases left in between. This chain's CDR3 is CATDSAENTEAFF. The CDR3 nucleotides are TGTGCCACCGATAGTGCAGAAAACACTGAAGCTTTCTTT.

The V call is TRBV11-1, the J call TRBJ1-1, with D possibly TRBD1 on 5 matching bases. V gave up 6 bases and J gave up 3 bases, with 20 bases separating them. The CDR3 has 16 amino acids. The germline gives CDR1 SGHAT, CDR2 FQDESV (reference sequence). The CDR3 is CASSKNRWQGHTEAFF. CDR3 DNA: TGTGCCAGCAGTAAGAATCGTTGGCAGGGCCACACTGAAGCTTTCTTT.

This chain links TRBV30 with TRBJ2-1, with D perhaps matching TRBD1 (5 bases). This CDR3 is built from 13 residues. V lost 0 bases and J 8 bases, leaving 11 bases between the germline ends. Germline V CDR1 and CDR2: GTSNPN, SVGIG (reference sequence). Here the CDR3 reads CAWSVRQNHEQFF. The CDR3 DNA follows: TGTGCCTGGAGTGTCCGACAGAACCATGAGCAGTTCTTC.

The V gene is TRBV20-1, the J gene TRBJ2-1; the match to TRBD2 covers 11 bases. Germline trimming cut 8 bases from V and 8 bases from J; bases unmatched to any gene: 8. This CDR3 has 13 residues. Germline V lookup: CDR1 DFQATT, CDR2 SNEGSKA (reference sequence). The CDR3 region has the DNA TGCAGTTACCCGGGACTAGCGGTCCATGAGCAGTTCTTC. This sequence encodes CSYPGLAVHEQFF.

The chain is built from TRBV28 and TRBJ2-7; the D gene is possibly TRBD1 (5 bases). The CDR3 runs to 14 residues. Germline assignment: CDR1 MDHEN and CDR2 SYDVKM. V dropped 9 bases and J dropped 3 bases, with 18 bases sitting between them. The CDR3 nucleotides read TGTGCCAGGCCACTACGACAGCCCGGCTACGAGCAGTACTTC. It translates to CARPLRQPGYEQYF.

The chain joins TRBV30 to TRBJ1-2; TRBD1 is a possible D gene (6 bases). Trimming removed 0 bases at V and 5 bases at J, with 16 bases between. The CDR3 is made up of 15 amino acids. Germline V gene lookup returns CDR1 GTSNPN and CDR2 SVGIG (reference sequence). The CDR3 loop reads CAWSVLGQSPYGYTF. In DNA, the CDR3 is TGTGCCTGGAGTGTACTAGGACAGAGCCCTTATGGCTACACCTTC.

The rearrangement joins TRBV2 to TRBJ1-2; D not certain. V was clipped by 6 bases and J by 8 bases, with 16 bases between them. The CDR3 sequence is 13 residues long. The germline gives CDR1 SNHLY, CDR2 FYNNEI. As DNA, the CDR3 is TGTGCCAGCAGGGCCGACGGGGTCGGAGGCTACACCTTC. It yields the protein CASRADGVGGYTF. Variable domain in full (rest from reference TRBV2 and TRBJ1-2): EPEVTQTPSHQVTQMGQEVILRCVPISNHLYFYWYRQILGQKVEFLVSFYNNEISEKSEIFDDQFSVERPDGSNFTLKIRSTKLEDSAMYFCASRADGVGGYTFGSGTRLTVV.

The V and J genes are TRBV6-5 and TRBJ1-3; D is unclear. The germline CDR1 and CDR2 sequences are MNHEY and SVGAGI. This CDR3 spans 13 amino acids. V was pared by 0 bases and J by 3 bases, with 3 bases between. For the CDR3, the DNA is TGTGCCAGCAGTTACTCGGGTGGAAACACCATATATTTT. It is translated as CASSYSGGNTIYF.

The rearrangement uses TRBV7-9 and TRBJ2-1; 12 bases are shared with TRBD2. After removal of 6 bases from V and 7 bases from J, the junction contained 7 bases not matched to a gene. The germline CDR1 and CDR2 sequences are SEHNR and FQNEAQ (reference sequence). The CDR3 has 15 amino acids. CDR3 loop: CASRETSGSTNEQFF. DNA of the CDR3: TGTGCCAGCAGGGAGACTAGCGGGAGTACGAATGAGCAGTTCTTC.

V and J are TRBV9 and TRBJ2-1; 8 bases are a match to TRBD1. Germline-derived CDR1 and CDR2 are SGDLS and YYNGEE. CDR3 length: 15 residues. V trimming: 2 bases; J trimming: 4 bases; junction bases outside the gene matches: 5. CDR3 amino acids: CASSVQGAVYNEQFF. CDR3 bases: TGTGCCAGCAGCGTTCAGGGGGCTGTTTACAATGAGCAGTTCTTC. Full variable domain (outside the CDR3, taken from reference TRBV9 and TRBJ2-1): DSGVTQTPKHLITATGQRVTLRCSPRSGDLSVYWYQQSLDQGLQFLIQYYNGEERAKGNILERFSAQQFPDLHSELNLSSLELGDSALYFCASSVQGAVYNEQFFGPGTRLTVL.

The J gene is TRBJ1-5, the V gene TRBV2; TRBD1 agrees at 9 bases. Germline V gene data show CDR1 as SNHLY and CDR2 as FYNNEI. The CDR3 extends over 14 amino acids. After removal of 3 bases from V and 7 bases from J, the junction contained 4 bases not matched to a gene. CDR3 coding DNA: TGTGCCAGCAGTGAGGGGACAGGGTCGCAGCCCCAGCATTTT. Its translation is CASSEGTGSQPQHF.

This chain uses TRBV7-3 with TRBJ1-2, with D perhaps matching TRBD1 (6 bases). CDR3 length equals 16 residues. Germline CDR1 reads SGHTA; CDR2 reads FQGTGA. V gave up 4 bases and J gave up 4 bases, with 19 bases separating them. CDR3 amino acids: CASSSLEGEQVYGYTF. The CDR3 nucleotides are TGTGCCAGCAGCTCTTTAGAGGGGGAGCAGGTCTATGGCTACACCTTC.

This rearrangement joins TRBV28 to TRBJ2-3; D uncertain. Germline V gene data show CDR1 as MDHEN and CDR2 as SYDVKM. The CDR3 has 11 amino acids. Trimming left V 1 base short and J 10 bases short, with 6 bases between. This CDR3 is CASSLSMAQYF. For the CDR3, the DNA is TGTGCCAGCAGTTTATCGATGGCGCAGTATTTT.

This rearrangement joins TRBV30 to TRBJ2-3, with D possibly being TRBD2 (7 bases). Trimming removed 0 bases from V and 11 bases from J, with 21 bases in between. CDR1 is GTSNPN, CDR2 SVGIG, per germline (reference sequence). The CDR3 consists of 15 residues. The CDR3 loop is CAWSVLGGPAQGQYF. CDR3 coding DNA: TGTGCCTGGAGTGTATTGGGGGGGCCGGCACAGGGGCAGTATTTT.

The CDR3 region has the DNA TGTGCCACCAGCAGGGAGGCACTGTATGAGCAGTTCTTC. It encodes CATSREALYEQFF. V usage is TRBV15 and J usage is TRBJ2-1; weak D call: TRBD2 (5 bases). CDR3 length: 13 residues. Germline lookup yields CDR1 LNHNV and CDR2 YYDKDF (reference sequence). V was shortened by 3 bases and J by 8 bases, with 11 bases between the two germline ends.

The CDR3 region is CSASSGSSYEQYF. The CDR3 DNA follows: TGCAGTGCTAGCTCTGGATCCTCCTACGAGCAGTACTTC. V and J are TRBV20-1 and TRBJ2-7, with D uncertain. The germline V gene encodes CDR1 DFQATT and CDR2 SNEGSKA (reference sequence). V was pared by 3 bases and J by 0 bases, with 9 bases between. This CDR3 contains 13 residues.

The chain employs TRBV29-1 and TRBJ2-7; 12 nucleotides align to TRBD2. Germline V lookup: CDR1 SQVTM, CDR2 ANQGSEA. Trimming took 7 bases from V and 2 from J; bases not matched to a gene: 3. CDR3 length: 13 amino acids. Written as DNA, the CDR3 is TGCAGCGCGCGACTAGCGGGGGCCTACGAGCAGTACTTC. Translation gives CSARLAGAYEQYF.

The CDR3 DNA reads as TGCAGTGCACCTAACCAGGGGGGCTCCGAGACCCAGTACTTC. Its translation is CSAPNQGGSETQYF. The V gene is TRBV20-1, the J gene TRBJ2-5, with TRBD1 as a possible D gene (7 bases). V gave up 6 bases and J gave up 5 bases, with 19 bases separating them. Germline assignment: CDR1 DFQATT and CDR2 SNEGSKA (reference sequence). There are 14 residues in the CDR3.

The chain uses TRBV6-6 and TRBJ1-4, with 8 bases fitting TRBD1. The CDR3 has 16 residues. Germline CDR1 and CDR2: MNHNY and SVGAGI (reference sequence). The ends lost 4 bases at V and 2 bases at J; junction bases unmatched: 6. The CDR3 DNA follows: TGTGCCAGCAGTTTAAAACAGGGGGGCACTAATGAAAAACTGTTTTTT. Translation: CASSLKQGGTNEKLFF.

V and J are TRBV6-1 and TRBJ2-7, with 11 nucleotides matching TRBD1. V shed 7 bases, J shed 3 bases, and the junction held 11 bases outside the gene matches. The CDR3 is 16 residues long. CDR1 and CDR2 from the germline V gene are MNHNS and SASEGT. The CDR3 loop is CASTGTGGIFGYEQYF. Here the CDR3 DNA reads TGTGCCAGCACCGGGACAGGGGGAATTTTTGGCTACGAGCAGTACTTC.

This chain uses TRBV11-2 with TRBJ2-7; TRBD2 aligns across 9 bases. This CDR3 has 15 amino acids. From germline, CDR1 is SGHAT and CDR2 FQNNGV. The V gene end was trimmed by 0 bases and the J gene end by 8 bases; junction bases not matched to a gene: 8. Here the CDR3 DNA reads TGTGCCAGCAGCTTAGAAGTAGCGGGAGACCTGAAGCAGTACTTC. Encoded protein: CASSLEVAGDLKQYF.